This T cell receptor (beta chain) stems from a study of blood T cell repertoires in COVID-19. Background on the study: Nucleic acid was either cDNA or gDNA, and it came from T cells, B-cell-depleted T cells, or PBMCs.

Germline-derived CDR1 and CDR2 are MDHEN and SYDVKM. The V end was cut by 6 bases, the J end by 3 bases, with 6 bases between. The CDR3 runs 11 residues. Original methodology: The authors estimated nucleated cell counts from reference gene primer amplification. TCRdb keeps only in-frame clones here, not all; method: immunoSEQ multiplex PCR. D and trimming were read from the DNA, whereas the V and J calls and clone size are those reported in that table. Of about 170,000 clones listed, approximately 91% are singletons. The TCR comes from a man aged 18 to 29 with COVID-19, enrolled during active disease. The sample comprised peripheral blood. This chain joins TRBV28 and TRBJ2-7; D is unclear. DNA for the CDR3: TGTGCCAGCAGCCCCGGCTACGAGCAGTACTTC. This sequence encodes CASSPGYEQYF.